Listed here are 25 T cell receptor beta chains from one sample, sequenced in a study of blood T cells in healthy people across ages. The second PCR ran about 6 to 11 cycles with a sample-barcoded 5' primer and J-beta primers. TCRdb re-derived calls from the 5' RACE reads in MiXCR, one entry per CDR3 protein. The sample includes more than 500,000 distinct CDR3 sequences, about a quarter of them seen just once. This sample was also put to use in a study of T cells of mothers and their children.

Sample: blood. These receptors all stem from a boy between 2 and 15 years old in good health.

This clonotype occurred many times. This chain uses TRBV3-1 with TRBJ2-5; D is ambiguous. The J call may not be correct, given that the DNA end is closer to TRBJ2-3. The CDR3 is 11 residues long. The germline gives CDR1 LGHDT, CDR2 YNNKEL (reference sequence). CDR3 protein: CASSQGGTQYF. The DNA of the CDR3 is TGTGCCAGCAGCCAAGGAGGAACGCAGTATTTT.

This chain links TRBV7-9 with TRBJ1-2; D is possibly TRBD1 (5 bases). This CDR3 is 16 amino acids long. V lost 3 bases to trimming and J lost 4 bases, with 18 bases between them. The V gene's germline CDR1 is SEHNR and CDR2 FQNEAQ (reference sequence). The CDR3 region is CASSLTTGRPGYGYTF. The CDR3 DNA is TGTGCCAGCAGCTTGACAACAGGAAGGCCTGGCTATGGCTACACCTTC.

This rearrangement joins TRBV11-2 to TRBJ2-2; a possible D gene is TRBD2 (5 bases). The germline V gene encodes CDR1 SGHAT and CDR2 FQNNGV. The V and J ends lost 0 bases and 4 bases respectively, with 15 bases between them. This CDR3 region has 17 residues. The CDR3 bases are TGTGCCAGCAGCTTAGACGGGCTAGCATACCCCACCGGGGAGCTGTTTTTT. Translation: CASSLDGLAYPTGELFF.

The chain employs TRBV2 and TRBJ2-1; the D gene could be TRBD1 or TRBD2 (6 bases each). The J call may not be correct, given that the DNA end is closer to TRBJ2-7. The V gene's germline CDR1 is SNHLY and CDR2 FYNNEI. This CDR3 spans 21 amino acids. This CDR3 reads CASRVPDSLPDFAGQPYEQYF. The CDR3 nucleotides are TGTGCCAGCAGGGTTCCGGACAGCCTACCTGATTTTGCGGGACAACCCTACGAGCAGTACTTC.

In this sample, this clonotype turned up a few times. The V gene is TRBV28, the J gene TRBJ2-5; D call uncertain. V was cut by 6 bases and J by 3 bases, with 20 bases left in between. The CDR3 sequence is 16 residues long. Germline values: CDR1 MDHEN, CDR2 SYDVKM. CDR3 bases: TGTGCCAGCAGCCTAAAAGCATTCGAGTTAAAAGAGACCCAGTACTTC. Protein: CASSLKAFELKETQYF. The complete variable domain, with remaining parts taken from reference TRBV28 and TRBJ2-5, reads DVKVTQSSRYLVKRTGEKVFLECVQDMDHENMFWYRQDPGLGLRLIYFSYDVKMKEKGDIPEGYSVSREKKERFSLILESASTNQTSMYLCASSLKAFELKETQYFGPGTRLLVL.

The V and J genes are TRBV20-1 and TRBJ2-5; 8 bases are a match to TRBD2. Germline lookup yields CDR1 DFQATT and CDR2 SNEGSKA (reference sequence). Trimming at V came to 7 bases and at J to 2 bases, leaving 12 bases not matched to a gene. CDR3 length: 15 residues. The CDR3 DNA reads TGCAGTGTATCTCAGGGCGGGGGGCCACAAGAGACCCAGTACTTC. Protein product: CSVSQGGGPQETQYF.

This clonotype has only a few counts. The chain carries TRBV7-9 and TRBJ2-5, with 7 bases fitting TRBD2. This CDR3 contains 14 residues. Germline CDR1 is SEHNR and CDR2 is FQNEAQ (reference sequence). Trimming took 5 bases from V and 5 from J; bases not matched to a gene: 8. Here the CDR3 DNA reads TGTGCCAGCAGCCCCCCCGCGCGGGGGGAGACCCAGTACTTC. Its protein product is CASSPPARGETQYF.

This clonotype has more than one count but fewer than ten. The J gene is TRBJ2-7, the V gene TRBV6-2 or TRBV6-3; D not certain. The V end lost 3 bases, the J end lost 2 bases, and 14 bases lay between the germline ends. Germline V gene lookup returns CDR1 MNHEY and CDR2 SVGEGT. The CDR3 contains 15 residues. The CDR3: CASSYGYTGPYEQYF. DNA of the CDR3: TGTGCCAGCAGTTATGGTTACACCGGACCCTACGAGCAGTACTTC.

This chain connects TRBV13 to TRBJ2-3; the D call may be TRBD1 or TRBD2 (5 bases each). Germline CDR1 PRHDT, CDR2 FYEKMQ (reference sequence). The CDR3 covers 16 residues. V shed 3 bases and J shed 2 bases, with 15 bases lying between them. The CDR3 reads CASSLAGTRNTDTQYF. CDR3 sequence (DNA): TGTGCCAGCAGCTTGGCCGGGACCCGAAACACAGATACGCAGTATTTT.

The V gene is TRBV3-1, the J gene TRBJ2-2; TRBD1 matches 8 bases. Trimming at V came to 4 bases and at J to 0 bases, leaving 7 bases not matched to a gene. The CDR3 has 17 amino acids. In germline, CDR1 is LGHDT, CDR2 YNNKEL (reference sequence). CDR3 nucleotides: TGTGCCAGCAGCCCAACCGGACAGGGACCGAACACCGGGGAGCTGTTTTTT. Amino acids: CASSPTGQGPNTGELFF.

This clonotype was observed a few times. The chain employs TRBV18 and TRBJ2-3, with D hard to call. Germline lookup yields CDR1 KGHSH and CDR2 LQKENI. The CDR3 is 13 residues long. V was pared by 5 bases and J by 3 bases, with 9 bases between. Here the CDR3 reads CASSDVGTDTQYF. Here the CDR3 DNA reads TGTGCCAGCTCAGATGTTGGGACAGATACGCAGTATTTT. Drawing the rest from reference TRBV18 and TRBJ2-3, the complete variable domain is NAGVMQNPRHLVRRRGQEARLRCSPMKGHSHVYWYRQLPEEGLKFMVYLQKENIIDESGMPKERFSAEFPKEGPSILRIQQVVRGDSAAYFCASSDVGTDTQYFGPGTRLTVL.

V is TRBV25-1 and J is TRBJ2-1; D is undetermined. Germline CDR1 is MGHDK and CDR2 is SYGVNS. This CDR3 spans 14 amino acids. Trimming pared 5 bases from V and 6 bases from J, leaving 14 bases between. In DNA, the CDR3 is TGTGCCAGCAGTACGGTCGGCAGCTTCAATGAGCAGTTCTTC. This gives the protein CASSTVGSFNEQFF.

Only a few counts were recorded for this clonotype. The chain has TRBV11-2 and TRBJ2-3; D gene unclear. The germline V gene encodes CDR1 SGHAT and CDR2 FQNNGV. Between the trimmed V and J ends, which lost 3 bases and 2 bases, there was a span of 3 bases. This CDR3 is built from 12 residues. The CDR3: CASSFNTDTQYF. The CDR3 DNA is TGTGCCAGCAGCTTCAACACAGATACGCAGTATTTT.

This clonotype came up a few times. This may be a read error: a much more frequent sequence differs by one nucleotide. This sequence joins TRBV27 and TRBJ2-7; no clear D gene. In germline, CDR1 is MNHEY, CDR2 SMNVEV (reference sequence). CDR3 size: 11 residues. Trimming removed 8 bases from V and 2 bases from J, with 7 bases in between. CDR3 sequence (DNA): TGTGCCAGCGGCTTAACCTACGAGCAGTACTTC. This translates into CASGLTYEQYF.

This clonotype appeared a few times. This chain uses TRBV4-3 with TRBJ2-2, with 10 bases lining up with TRBD1. CDR1 and CDR2 from the germline V gene are LGHNA and YSLEER. Trimming at V came to 3 bases and at J to 7 bases, leaving 5 bases not matched to a gene. The CDR3 totals 15 residues. As DNA, the CDR3 is TGCGCCAGCAGCCAGGGGACAGGGGTAGTCGGGGAGCTGTTTTTT. Translation: CASSQGTGVVGELFF.

The chain employs TRBV7-9 and TRBJ2-1, with 10 bases that match TRBD2. Germline-derived CDR1 and CDR2 are SEHNR and FQNEAQ (reference sequence). V lost 5 bases, J lost 5 bases, and 9 bases stayed unmatched. The CDR3 loop spans 16 amino acids. The CDR3 region has the DNA TGTGCCAGCAGCCCGGGACTAGCGCAACTGGACAATGAGCAGTTCTTC. This gives the protein CASSPGLAQLDNEQFF.

This chain connects TRBV7-9 to TRBJ1-2, with a tentative D call TRBD1 (6 bases). Trimming took off 6 bases at V and 6 bases at J, with 23 bases between the two ends. Germline loops: CDR1 SEHNR, CDR2 FQNEAQ (reference sequence). The CDR3 spans 16 residues. The CDR3 region is CASSQARARGRNGYTF. Written as DNA, the CDR3 is TGTGCCAGCAGTCAAGCTAGGGCCAGGGGAAGGAATGGCTACACCTTC. Filled out from reference TRBV7-9 and TRBJ1-2, the complete variable domain reads DTGVSQNPRHKITKRGQNVTFRCDPISEHNRLYWYRQTLGQGPEFLTYFQNEAQLEKSRLLSDRFSAERPKGSFSTLEIQRTEQGDSAMYLCASSQARARGRNGYTFGSGTRLTVV.

The chain is built from TRBV10-3 and TRBJ2-2, with D possibly matching TRBD1 (6 bases). The V gene's germline CDR1 is ENHRY and CDR2 SYGVKD. CDR3 length: 15 amino acids. Trimming took off 5 bases at V and 1 base at J, with 11 bases between the two ends. The CDR3: CAISKDRENTGELFF. The DNA of the CDR3 is TGTGCCATCAGTAAGGACAGAGAGAACACCGGGGAGCTGTTTTTT.

This chain joins TRBV7-2 and TRBJ2-4, with a possible D match to TRBD2 (6 bases). V was pared by 5 bases and J by 8 bases, with 16 bases between. The CDR3 is made up of 14 amino acids. Per germline, CDR1 SGHTA and CDR2 FQGNSA. The chain's CDR3 is CASSPLVGGDIQYF. Here the CDR3 DNA reads TGTGCCAGCAGCCCCCTGGTAGGAGGGGACATTCAGTACTTC. Full variable domain (outside the CDR3, taken from reference TRBV7-2 and TRBJ2-4): GAGVSQSPSNKVTEKGKDVELRCDPISGHTALYWYRQSLGQGLEFLIYFQGNSAPDKSGLPSDRFSAERTGGSVSTLTIQRTQQEDSAVYLCASSPLVGGDIQYFGAGTRLSVL.

This clonotype was seen more than once but under ten times. The chain combines TRBV6-5 with TRBJ2-2, with 9 bases fitting TRBD2. This CDR3 is built from 14 residues. The trim removed 6 bases at V and 7 bases at J, leaving 6 bases unmatched. Germline V lookup: CDR1 MNHEY, CDR2 SVGAGI. CDR3 loop: CASSRGGAVGELFF. CDR3 in DNA: TGTGCCAGCAGCCGCGGGGGGGCCGTCGGGGAGCTGTTTTTT.

V and J are TRBV6-2 or TRBV6-3 and TRBJ2-7, with TRBD1 matching over 7 bases. After removal of 2 bases from V and 3 bases from J, the junction contained 7 bases not matched to a gene. The CDR3 runs 15 residues. Germline V gene sequence: CDR1 MNHEY, CDR2 SVGEGT. CDR3 protein: CASSYDREKSYEQYF. The CDR3 bases are TGTGCCAGCAGTTACGACAGGGAGAAAAGCTACGAGCAGTACTTC.

This clonotype has a count of ten or more. The genes are TRBV7-2 and TRBJ2-7; 8 bases are shared with TRBD2. The CDR3 contains 15 residues. Germline values: CDR1 SGHTA, CDR2 FQGNSA. V gave up 2 bases and J gave up 0 bases; unmatched junction bases: 3. The CDR3 coding sequence is TGTGCCAGCAGCTTACGGGAGGGCCCCTCCTACGAGCAGTACTTC. Translated, it gives CASSLREGPSYEQYF.

The chain carries TRBV7-6 and TRBJ2-7; TRBD1 or TRBD2 may be the D gene (5 bases each). Germline CDR1 is SGHVS and CDR2 is FNYEAQ. Trimming removed 2 bases at V and 0 bases at J, with 14 bases between. CDR3 length: 16 amino acids. The CDR3 DNA sequence: TGTGCCAGCAGCTTAAAAGGGGACGGGTCCTCCTACGAGCAGTACTTC. It translates to CASSLKGDGSSYEQYF.

This clonotype showed up just a few times. The genes are TRBV10-3 and TRBJ1-1; TRBD1 matches 8 bases. The germline V gene has CDR1 ENHRY and CDR2 SYGVKD. This CDR3 contains 15 residues. V was pared by 6 bases and J by 3 bases, with 9 bases of the junction left unmatched. CDR3 sequence (DNA): TGTGCCATCAGCCTTACAGGGGGTGGTGACACTGAAGCTTTCTTT. Translated: CAISLTGGGDTEAFF.

Of note for this clonotype: The conserved phenylalanine or tryptophan is not found at the CDR3 terminus, so this likely reflects a read error. This rearrangement joins TRBV23-1 to TRBJ1-4; TRBD1 agrees at 7 bases. TRBV23-1 qualifies as an ORF whose function is uncertain. The ends lost 10 bases at V and 4 bases at J; junction bases unmatched: 15. The CDR3 covers 16 residues. The chain's CDR3 is CAITPGGGGINEKLFI. The CDR3 DNA reads TGCGCCATCACCCCTGGAGGGGGCGGAATTAATGAAAAACTGTTTATT.